In this sample, the clone carrying this T cell receptor beta chain turned up many times. Its antigen is currently unknown. This sample was taken from a study of T cells in Graves' hyperthyroidism and ophthalmopathy. The study's findings and limits: Appearing also in blood were most of the thyroid clonotypes expanded above 0.001. Researchers report that a 13 V-J model separated ophthalmopathy from stable hyperthyroidism.

This CDR3 contains 13 residues. Losses at the gene ends were 6 bases for V and 3 bases for J; bases not matched to a gene: 5. CDR1 is WSHSY and CDR2 is SAAADI in the germline V gene. Amplification yielded TCR beta CDR3 regions, with RNA transcripts as the source. A first-round RT-PCR of the TCR CDR3 used the HTBI primer set. In TCRdb, the multiplex PCR reads were re-called with MiXCR into one record per CDR3 protein. Of hundreds of thousands of distinct CDR3 sequences detected, under 15% appear once; the ten largest clones hold roughly an eighth. This clonotype was sampled from a man between 18 and 35 years old with Graves' ophthalmopathy. Sequenced sample: blood. The V gene is TRBV10-2, the J gene TRBJ2-7; TRBD1 agrees at 7 bases. The CDR3: CASSYGTDYEQYF. CDR3 nucleotide sequence: TGCGCCAGCAGCTACGGGACAGACTACGAGCAGTACTTC.